A single sample gave rise to the 17 T cell receptor beta chains below, sequenced in a study of tumor and adjacent non-tumor tissue in lung cancer. TCRbeta libraries were built with three rounds of nested PCR, modified from ARM-PCR. TCRdb ran MiXCR on the multiplex PCR reads and lists one entry per CDR3 protein. The sample lists around 50,000 distinct CDR3 sequences, about 68% seen once, with approximately 30% in the top ten. RNA was extracted from bulk tissue without any cell sorting. More than 3 cm separated this lung sample from the edge of the tumor. What was sequenced was distant non-tumor lung tissue. The receptors were gathered from a woman in her 70s with non-small cell lung cancer.

Note on this clonotype: A much larger clonotype is one base distant, so this may be a read error. The chain links TRBV20-1 to TRBJ2-7; 8 nucleotides align to TRBD2. CDR1 and CDR2 from the germline V gene are DFQATT and SNEGSKA (reference sequence). The length of the CDR3 is 15 residues. J was trimmed by 0 bases and V by 7 bases; bases with no gene match: 11. The CDR3 here is CSVRELAVLSYEQYF. The CDR3 DNA sequence: TGCAGTGTTAGGGAACTAGCGGTCCTCTCCTACGAGCAGTACTTC.

The chain links TRBV28 to TRBJ1-1; the D gene is possibly TRBD1 (5 bases). CDR3 length: 16 amino acids. CDR1 is MDHEN and CDR2 is SYDVKM in the germline V gene. Between the trimmed V and J ends, which lost 6 bases and 3 bases, there was a span of 20 bases. The chain's CDR3 is CASSRPIGTSHTEAFF. The CDR3 DNA reads as TGTGCCAGCAGCCGGCCGATAGGGACTTCTCACACTGAAGCTTTCTTT.

As to this clonotype: At one boundary the junction diverges from the germline segment, which might be a read error. J is TRBJ2-1 and V is TRBV4-2; no definite D call. Germline CDR1 reads LGHNA; CDR2 reads YNFKEQ. CDR3 length equals 15 residues. The CDR3 here is CAGSQDETENNEQFF. The DNA of the CDR3 is TGTGCCGGCAGCCAAGATGAGACGGAAAACAATGAGCAGTTCTTC.

The V gene is TRBV20-1, the J gene TRBJ2-1; 7 bases are shared with TRBD2. J lost 4 bases, V lost 0 bases, and 12 bases had no gene match. CDR1 is DFQATT, CDR2 SNEGSKA, per germline (reference sequence). This CDR3 is 17 amino acids long. The CDR3 loop reads CSARDIRSSGPYNEQFF. The CDR3 DNA is TGCAGTGCTAGAGATATAAGATCTAGCGGTCCGTACAATGAGCAGTTCTTC.

By sample share, this clonotype is medium-sized (0.01 to 0.1%). V gene TRBV4-2 combines with J gene TRBJ1-1; 8 bases line up with TRBD1. The CDR3 totals 14 residues. V gave up 4 bases and J gave up 1 base; unmatched junction bases: 2. The V gene's germline CDR1 is LGHNA and CDR2 YNFKEQ. The CDR3 reads CASSPDRANTEAFF. CDR3 nucleotide sequence: TGTGCCAGCAGCCCGGACAGGGCGAACACTGAAGCTTTCTTT.

This clonotype was detected only a few times. V gene TRBV7-9 combines with J gene TRBJ2-7; 8 bases are shared with TRBD2. The V gene end was trimmed by 1 base and the J gene end by 8 bases; junction bases not matched to a gene: 10. CDR3 length equals 15 residues. Germline-derived CDR1 and CDR2 are SEHNR and FQNEAQ (reference sequence). Here the CDR3 reads CASSLDTSGSTKQYF. The CDR3 nucleotides read TGTGCCAGCAGCTTAGATACTAGCGGAAGTACGAAGCAGTACTTC.

As concerns this clonotype: This may come from a read error, since a much larger clone is one base off. J is TRBJ1-1 and V is TRBV7-9; possibly TRBD1 for D (5 bases). CDR1 is SEHNR and CDR2 is FQNEAQ in the germline V gene (reference sequence). This CDR3 is 14 amino acids long. V was shortened by 3 bases and J by 7 bases, with 15 bases between the two germline ends. This chain's CDR3 is CASSLTVGGDEAFF. In DNA, the CDR3 is TGTGCCAGCAGCTTGACAGTGGGCGGGGATGAAGCTTTCTTT.

About this clonotype: The junction departs from germline at one end; a sequencing error may be responsible. The CDR3 here is CTSGTASASSGNNVLTF. The CDR3 DNA sequence: TGTACCAGCGGGACTGCTAGCGCAAGCTCTGGGAACAACGTCCTGACTTTC. V gene TRBV6-1 combines with J gene TRBJ2-6; 7 nucleotides line up with TRBD2. From germline, CDR1 is MNHNS and CDR2 SASEGT. CDR3 length: 17 amino acids.

This clonotype came up many times. This sequence joins TRBV5-1 and TRBJ2-3; tentative D call: TRBD1 (6 bases). There are 14 residues in the CDR3. Trimming left V 0 bases short and J 3 bases short, with 8 bases between. CDR1 SGHRS and CDR2 YFSETQ come from the germline V gene. CDR3 nucleotides: TGCGCCAGCAGCTTGGACAGGGCGACAGATACGCAGTATTTT. This sequence encodes CASSLDRATDTQYF.

Remarks on this clonotype: No conserved phenylalanine or tryptophan is present at the end of the CDR3, so a read error is the likely explanation. This chain joins TRBV18 and TRBJ2-3, with 7 bases aligning to TRBD2. This CDR3 is 15 amino acids long. In germline, CDR1 is KGHSH, CDR2 LQKENI. CDR3 in amino acids: CASDPSGESTDTQYY. DNA for the CDR3: TGTGCAAGCGATCCTAGCGGAGAGAGCACAGATACGCAGTATTAT.

On this clonotype: Its ends do not fully match the called genes, so a read error is possible. V and J are TRBV4-1 and TRBJ2-3, with 8 bases identical to TRBD2. The germline V gene encodes CDR1 MGHRA and CDR2 YSYEKL. The length of the CDR3 is 14 residues. DNA of the CDR3: TGCGCCAGCATCCAACAAGAGCGGGAGTATACACAGTATTTT. This sequence encodes CASIQQEREYTQYF.

Notes on this clonotype: Since a much larger clone is just one base distant, this may be a read error. The rearrangement uses TRBV7-9 and TRBJ2-1; D call uncertain. CDR1 is SEHNR, CDR2 FQNEAQ, per germline (reference sequence). Deletions cut 4 bases from V and 8 bases from J, with 9 bases between. The CDR3 loop spans 12 amino acids. Written as DNA, the CDR3 is TGTGCCAGCAGCTCTGGCGTAGATGAGCAGTTCTTC. It translates to CASSSGVDEQFF.

This clonotype was seen a single time. A read error may explain this, as a much larger clone is one base away. V and J are TRBV7-9 and TRBJ1-1; D is undetermined. The CDR3 length is 11 residues. The V gene's germline CDR1 is SEHNR and CDR2 FQNEAQ (reference sequence). The CDR3 DNA is TGTGCCAACAGCCCGGGGACTGAAGCTTTCTTT. Amino acid sequence: CANSPGTEAFF. Full variable domain (outside the CDR3, taken from reference TRBV7-9 and TRBJ1-1): DTGVSQNPRHKITKRGQNVTFRCDPISEHNRLYWYRQTLGQGPEFLTYFQNEAQLEKSRLLSDRFSAERPKGSFSTLEIQRTEQGDSAMYLCANSPGTEAFFGQGTRLTVV.

V is TRBV6-5 and J is TRBJ2-5, with 9 bases aligning to TRBD2. The CDR3 has 15 residues. Unmatched junction bases numbered 9, after V lost 5 bases and J lost 5 bases. Looked up from germline, CDR1 is MNHEY and CDR2 is SVGAGI. The CDR3 spells CASSPYSGSHETQYF. The CDR3 DNA is TGTGCCAGCAGTCCATATAGCGGGAGTCATGAGACCCAGTACTTC.

With respect to this clonotype: It may be a read error: a sequence one base away is much more abundant. This chain joins TRBV7-8 and TRBJ2-1; D is unclear. Trimming stripped 5 bases from V and 12 bases from J, with 17 bases between. The CDR3 runs to 13 residues. Germline values: CDR1 SGHVS, CDR2 FQNEAQ. In DNA form, the CDR3 reads TGTGCCAGCAGCCTAATCCACGGCGATGTGCAGTTCTTC. This encodes CASSLIHGDVQFF. The whole variable domain, remainder taken from reference TRBV7-8 and TRBJ2-1, is GAGVSQSPRYKVAKRGQDVALRCDPISGHVSLFWYQQALGQGPEFLTYFQNEAQLDKSGLPSDRFFAERPEGSVSTLKIQRTQQEDSAVYLCASSLIHGDVQFFGPGTRLTVL.

CDR3 region: CASSLRGGGNSYEQYF. The CDR3 DNA sequence: TGTGCCAGCAGTTTAAGGGGTGGGGGCAACTCCTACGAGCAGTACTTC. V is TRBV28 and J is TRBJ2-7; tentative D call: TRBD1 (6 bases). V was shortened by 2 bases and J by 0 bases, with 14 bases between the two germline ends. Germline CDR1 MDHEN, CDR2 SYDVKM. This CDR3 has 16 amino acids.

This clonotype was seen a few times. This could be a read error, since a much larger clone is one nucleotide away. The chain is built from TRBV6-5 and TRBJ2-7; the match to TRBD1 covers 10 bases. In germline, CDR1 is MNHEY, CDR2 SVGAGI. V was pared by 2 bases and J by 5 bases, with 3 bases of the junction left unmatched. The CDR3 spans 14 residues. Here the CDR3 DNA reads TGTGCCAGCAGTTACGGGACAGGGGCGGACGAGCAGTACTTC. Translation gives CASSYGTGADEQYF.